This T cell receptor (beta chain) was identified in a study of blood T cell repertoires in COVID-19. Germline loops: CDR1 DFQATT, CDR2 SNEGSKA (reference sequence). The CDR3 consists of 15 residues. Trimming took 3 bases from V and 2 from J, leaving 14 bases between them. Produced via immunoSEQ multiplex PCR; TCRdb's table is partial and in-frame only. The sample has fewer than 300,000 clones, around 88% seen once; the top ten hold approximately 6%. The chain combines TRBV20-1 with TRBJ2-1; a possible D gene is TRBD2 (6 bases). The sample comprised peripheral blood. This receptor was taken from a man older than 75 with acute or convalescent COVID-19. CDR3 coding DNA: TGCAGTGCTAGTTGGGCGGAGCGGGCCTACAATGAGCAGTTCTTC. This codes for CSASWAERAYNEQFF.